Shown below are 17 T cell receptor beta chains from a single sample sequenced in a study of PD-1 blockade in classical Hodgkin lymphoma. Stated time point: cycle 4 day 1 (C4D1), after more than five weeks of nivolumab. After autologous stem cell transplantation all patients relapsed, and prior brentuximab vedotin exposure differed between cohorts. The method was immunoSEQ multiplex PCR; TCRdb's version includes in-frame clones alone and lacks a portion of them. Of about 24,000 clones listed, more than 65% are singletons. The source was peripheral blood mononuclear cells (PBMCs), collected before the fourth cycle of nivolumab. These receptors came from a human donor with classical Hodgkin lymphoma.

The V and J genes are TRBV6-5 and TRBJ2-3, with 10 bases that match TRBD2. J lost 1 base, V lost 6 bases, and 4 bases had no gene match. Per the germline V gene, CDR1 is MNHEY and CDR2 is SVGAGI. CDR3 length equals 15 residues. The DNA of the CDR3 is TGTGCCAGCAGACAAACTAGCGGGGGCACAGATACGCAGTATTTT. This translates into CASRQTSGGTDTQYF.

In its sample, this clone was seen a few times. The chain combines TRBV30 with TRBJ1-1; 8 positions agree with TRBD1. Germline CDR1 reads GTSNPN; CDR2 reads SVGIG (reference sequence). The CDR3 sequence is 15 residues long. Germline trimming cut 2 bases from V and 4 bases from J; bases unmatched to any gene: 9. CDR3 in amino acids: CAWSPGQVSITEAFF. DNA of the CDR3: TGTGCCTGGAGTCCGGGACAGGTGTCGATCACTGAAGCTTTCTTT. The full variable domain, rest sourced from reference TRBV30 and TRBJ1-1, is SQTIHQWPATLVQPVGSPLSLECTVEGTSNPNLYWYRQAAGRGLQLLFYSVGIGQISSEVPQNLSASRPQDRQFILSSKKLLLSDSGFYLCAWSPGQVSITEAFFGQGTRLTVV.

For this clone: The germline gene is not matched at one end of the junction; a read error may be the cause. This same CDR3 is encoded by further DNA sequences in the sample. The chain joins TRBV2 to TRBJ2-7, with D perhaps matching TRBD1 (5 bases). This CDR3 has 12 residues. CDR1 and CDR2 from the germline V gene are SNHLY and FYNNEI. CDR3 protein: CASTDSTYEQYF. The CDR3 nucleotides are TGTGCCAGCACCGACAGCACCTACGAACAGTACTTC.

This chain uses TRBV5-8 with TRBJ2-2; the D is unclear. Trimming shortened V by 1 base and J by 8 bases, and 3 bases separated the two germline ends. From germline, CDR1 is SGHTS and CDR2 YDEGEE. The CDR3 has 11 amino acids. CDR3 residues: CASSLWGELFF. In DNA form, the CDR3 reads TGTGCCAGCAGCTTGTGGGGGGAGCTGTTTTTT.

The rearrangement joins TRBV19 to TRBJ2-7, with 7 nucleotides matching TRBD2. Germline values: CDR1 LNHDA, CDR2 SQIVND (reference sequence). CDR3 size: 13 residues. The V and J ends lost 8 bases and 0 bases, in that order; junction bases with no gene match: 4. The CDR3 DNA reads as TGTGCCAGTGGGGGGGGTCCCTCCTACGAGCAGTACTTC. Translated: CASGGGPSYEQYF.

The chain recombines TRBV21-1 with TRBJ1-1; TRBD1, the D gene given by the table, was not confirmed from the DNA. TRBV21-1 is an annotated pseudogene. This CDR3 has 13 amino acids. The CDR3 is CASSKGTGAEAFF. CDR3 nucleotide sequence: TGTGCCAGCAGCAAGGGGACAGGGGCTGAAGCTTTCTTT.

The chain links TRBV7-8 to TRBJ2-1; 8 bases align to TRBD2. The CDR3 runs to 18 residues. CDR1 SGHVS and CDR2 FQNEAQ come from the germline V gene. The V segment lost 5 bases and the J segment 7 bases; nucleotides outside the gene matches: 19. CDR3 sequence reads: CASSPFGLSGGQWNEQFF. The CDR3 DNA is TGTGCCAGCAGCCCCTTCGGGCTCTCGGGAGGGCAGTGGAATGAGCAGTTCTTC. Looking up the rest from reference TRBV7-8 and TRBJ2-1 gives the full variable domain: GAGVSQSPRYKVAKRGQDVALRCDPISGHVSLFWYQQALGQGPEFLTYFQNEAQLDKSGLPSDRFFAERPEGSVSTLKIQRTQQEDSAVYLCASSPFGLSGGQWNEQFFGPGTRLTVL.

The rearrangement links TRBV30 to TRBJ1-3, with D possibly being TRBD1 (5 bases). V was cut by 0 bases and J by 1 base, with 7 bases left in between. This CDR3 region has 14 residues. Germline CDR1 GTSNPN, CDR2 SVGIG (reference sequence). CDR3 region: CAWSVRGSGNTIYF. The CDR3 nucleotides are TGTGCCTGGAGTGTACGGGGGTCTGGAAACACCATATATTTT.

Here the CDR3 DNA reads TGCGCCAGCAGCCCGCAAGGGGGGGACATTCAGTACTTC. Encoded protein: CASSPQGGDIQYF. V is TRBV5-1 and J is TRBJ2-4; tentative D call: TRBD2 (7 bases). The CDR3 spans 13 residues. In germline, CDR1 is SGHRS, CDR2 YFSETQ. V lost 4 bases, J lost 8 bases, and 13 bases lay in between. The whole variable domain, remainder taken from reference TRBV5-1 and TRBJ2-4, is KAGVTQTPRYLIKTRGQQVTLSCSPISGHRSVSWYQQTPGQGLQFLFEYFSETQRNKGNFPGRFSGRQFSNSRSEMNVSTLELGDSALYLCASSPQGGDIQYFGAGTRLSVL.

There are a few counts of this clone. The chain links TRBV7-9 to TRBJ1-1; a possible D gene is TRBD1 (5 bases). V shed 7 bases and J shed 4 bases, with 10 bases lying between them. This CDR3 has 12 amino acids. Germline values: CDR1 SEHNR, CDR2 FQNEAQ (reference sequence). The CDR3: CASNFGGTEAFF. The CDR3 DNA follows: TGTGCCAGCAATTTCGGGGGCACTGAAGCTTTCTTT.

The chain joins TRBV5-6 to TRBJ1-1; TRBD1 might be the D (6 bases). Looked up from germline, CDR1 is SGHDT and CDR2 is YYEEEE. V dropped 4 bases and J dropped 8 bases, with 15 bases sitting between them. The CDR3 runs 13 residues. The CDR3: CASSPRDTREAFF. CDR3 bases: TGTGCCAGCAGCCCCCGGGACACCAGGGAAGCTTTCTTT. Drawing the rest from reference TRBV5-6 and TRBJ1-1, the complete variable domain is DAGVTQSPTHLIKTRGQQVTLRCSPKSGHDTVSWYQQALGQGPQFIFQYYEEEERQRGNFPDRFSGHQFPNYSSELNVNALLLGDSALYLCASSPRDTREAFFGQGTRLTVV.

The rearrangement joins TRBV30 to TRBJ2-7; D unresolved. This CDR3 region has 13 residues. Germline V gene data show CDR1 as GTSNPN and CDR2 as SVGIG (reference sequence). The V and J ends lost 3 bases and 5 bases respectively, with 14 bases between them. CDR3 protein: CAWRLSGMDEQYF. The CDR3, as DNA: TGTGCCTGGAGGTTGTCAGGCATGGACGAGCAGTACTTC.

This chain uses TRBV5-1 with TRBJ1-1; D gene uncertain. In germline, CDR1 is SGHRS, CDR2 YFSETQ. The CDR3 runs 15 residues. V gave up 0 bases and J gave up 3 bases, with 12 bases separating them. The CDR3 region has the DNA TGCGCCAGCAGCTTGGACGGCAGTCGGGACACTGAAGCTTTCTTT. It specifies CASSLDGSRDTEAFF. Complete variable domain (other parts from reference TRBV5-1 and TRBJ1-1): KAGVTQTPRYLIKTRGQQVTLSCSPISGHRSVSWYQQTPGQGLQFLFEYFSETQRNKGNFPGRFSGRQFSNSRSEMNVSTLELGDSALYLCASSLDGSRDTEAFFGQGTRLTVV.

This sequence joins TRBV18 and TRBJ2-1; 12 nucleotides line up with TRBD2. The CDR3 totals 17 residues. In germline, CDR1 is KGHSH, CDR2 LQKENI. J was trimmed by 6 bases and V by 3 bases; bases with no gene match: 9. CDR3 DNA sequence: TGTGCCAGCTCACCTGATGAGGGACTAGCGGGTACCAATGAGCAGTTCTTC. It translates to CASSPDEGLAGTNEQFF.

This clone is labeled as medium-sized (0.01 to 0.1%). The rearrangement links TRBV7-6 to TRBJ2-2, with 9 nucleotides matching TRBD1. The CDR3 spans 14 residues. Trimming took 5 bases from V and 7 from J; bases not matched to a gene: 5. CDR1 SGHVS and CDR2 FNYEAQ come from the germline V gene. CDR3 nucleotides: TGTGCCAGCAGCCCACAGGGGGCAGGCGGGGAGCTGTTTTTT. Translation: CASSPQGAGGELFF.

CDR3 amino acids: CASSATEYNNSPLHF. As DNA, the CDR3 is TGTGCCAGCAGCGCGACGGAATATAATAATTCACCCCTCCACTTT. The chain uses TRBV9 and TRBJ1-6; D ambiguous. The germline CDR1 and CDR2 sequences are SGDLS and YYNGEE. The length of the CDR3 is 15 residues. The V end was cut by 3 bases, the J end by 5 bases, with 12 bases between.

The chain employs TRBV27 and TRBJ1-4; 10 positions agree with TRBD1. Trimming removed 6 bases from V and 5 bases from J; junction bases left unmatched: 3. The V gene's germline CDR1 is MNHEY and CDR2 SMNVEV (reference sequence). The CDR3 length is 14 residues. The CDR3 here is CASREGQGNEKLFF. The CDR3 DNA is TGTGCCAGCAGAGAGGGACAGGGGAATGAAAAACTGTTTTTT. The full variable domain, in which reference TRBV27 and TRBJ1-4 provide the parts outside the CDR3, is EAQVTQNPRYLITVTGKKLTVTCSQNMNHEYMSWYRQDPGLGLRQIYYSMNVEVTDKGDVPEGYKVSRKEKRNFPLILESPSPNQTSLYFCASREGQGNEKLFFGSGTQLSVL.